This T cell receptor beta chain was identified in a study of T cells in Graves' hyperthyroidism and ophthalmopathy. In its sample, this clonotype was seen many times. A lack of ophthalmopathy progression within 18 months defined stable Graves' hyperthyroidism. Amplification of TCR beta CDR3 regions used RNA as the template. The study used the HTBI primer set for a first-round RT-PCR of the TCR CDR3. TCRdb processed the multiplex PCR reads anew with MiXCR; each CDR3 protein has one entry. The sample has around 720,000 distinct CDR3 sequences, about a third seen once. The CDR3 extends over 12 amino acids. Germline V lookup: CDR1 SEHNR, CDR2 FQNEAQ (reference sequence). V dropped 4 bases and J dropped 2 bases, with 0 bases sitting between them.

This clonotype was sampled from a woman aged 40-49 years with Graves' hyperthyroidism. The chain links TRBV7-9 to TRBJ1-6; D uncertain. What was sequenced was blood. In nucleotides, the CDR3 is TGTGCCAGCAGCTCCTATAATTCACCCCTCCACTTT. This sequence encodes CASSSYNSPLHF. Together with reference TRBV7-9 and TRBJ1-6, the CDR3 gives the full variable domain: DTGVSQNPRHKITKRGQNVTFRCDPISEHNRLYWYRQTLGQGPEFLTYFQNEAQLEKSRLLSDRFSAERPKGSFSTLEIQRTEQGDSAMYLCASSSYNSPLHFGNGTRLTVT.